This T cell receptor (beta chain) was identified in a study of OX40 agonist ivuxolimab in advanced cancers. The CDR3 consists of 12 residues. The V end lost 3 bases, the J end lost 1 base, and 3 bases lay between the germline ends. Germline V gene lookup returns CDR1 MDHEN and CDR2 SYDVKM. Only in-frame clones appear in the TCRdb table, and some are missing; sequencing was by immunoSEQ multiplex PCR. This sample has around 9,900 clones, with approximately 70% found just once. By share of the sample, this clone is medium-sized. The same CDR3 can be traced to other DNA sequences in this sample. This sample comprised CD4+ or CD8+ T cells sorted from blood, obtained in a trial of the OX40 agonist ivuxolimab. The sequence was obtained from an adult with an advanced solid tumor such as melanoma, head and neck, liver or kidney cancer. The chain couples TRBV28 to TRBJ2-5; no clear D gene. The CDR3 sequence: CASSFSQETQYF. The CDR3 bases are TGTGCCAGCAGTTTCTCCCAAGAGACCCAGTACTTC.